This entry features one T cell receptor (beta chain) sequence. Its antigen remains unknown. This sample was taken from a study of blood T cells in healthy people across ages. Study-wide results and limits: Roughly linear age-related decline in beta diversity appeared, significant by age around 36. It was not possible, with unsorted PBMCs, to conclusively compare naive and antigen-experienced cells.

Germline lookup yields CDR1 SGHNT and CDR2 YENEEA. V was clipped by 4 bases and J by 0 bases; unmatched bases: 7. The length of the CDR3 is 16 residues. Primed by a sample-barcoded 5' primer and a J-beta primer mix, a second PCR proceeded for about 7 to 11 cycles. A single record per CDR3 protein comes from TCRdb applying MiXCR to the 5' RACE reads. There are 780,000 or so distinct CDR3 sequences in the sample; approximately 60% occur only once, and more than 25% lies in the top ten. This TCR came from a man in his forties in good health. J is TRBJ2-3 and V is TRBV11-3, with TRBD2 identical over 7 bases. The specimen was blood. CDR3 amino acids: CASSSNGTKSTDTQYF. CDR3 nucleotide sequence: TGTGCCAGCAGCTCGAACGGGACTAAAAGCACAGATACGCAGTATTTT.